This T cell receptor beta chain was recorded in a study of human T cells and chemical hapten exposure. Documented time point: patch test 1, 2 weeks after DPC sensitization. Treatment: therapeutic diphenylcyclopropenone sensitization with weekly scalp DPC. This clonotype was seen a handful of times. This CDR3 contains 14 residues. V dropped 5 bases and J dropped 2 bases, with 16 bases sitting between them. Germline assignment: CDR1 DFQATT and CDR2 SNEGSKA (reference sequence). TCRdb independently ran MiXCR on the RACE reads; one entry per CDR3 protein. The table includes tens of thousands of distinct CDR3 sequences, roughly 12% detected once.

The sequence derives from a woman between 55 and 75 years old with alopecia areata. Some clones in this sample may be carry-over from other donors' samples. This specimen was whole blood, taken in connection with sensitization to the hapten diphenylcyclopropenone (DPC). This chain connects TRBV20-1 to TRBJ2-7, with D perhaps given as TRBD1 or TRBD2 (7 bases each). In nucleotides, the CDR3 is TGCAGTGCTCTGGCGGGGGACAGTACCTACGAGCAGTACTTC. Translation gives CSALAGDSTYEQYF.